This T cell receptor (beta chain) was identified during a study of early stage breast cancer tumors. Here immunoSEQ multiplex PCR was the method, and the copy in TCRdb shows in-frame clones only, minus some. This table has 60,000 to 75,000 clones, around 80% appearing once. The length of the CDR3 is 14 residues. The germline V gene encodes CDR1 MNHEY and CDR2 SMNVEV (reference sequence). Trimming cost V 5 bases and J 5 bases; bases outside gene matches: 7. Sequenced input: blood. The chain combines TRBV27 with TRBJ2-5; 8 bases fit TRBD1. The source of this sequence is a person aged 40-50 years with breast cancer. The CDR3 DNA reads as TGTGCCAGCAGTATGTCCAGGGGGCTTGAGACCCAGTACTTC. This translates into CASSMSRGLETQYF.